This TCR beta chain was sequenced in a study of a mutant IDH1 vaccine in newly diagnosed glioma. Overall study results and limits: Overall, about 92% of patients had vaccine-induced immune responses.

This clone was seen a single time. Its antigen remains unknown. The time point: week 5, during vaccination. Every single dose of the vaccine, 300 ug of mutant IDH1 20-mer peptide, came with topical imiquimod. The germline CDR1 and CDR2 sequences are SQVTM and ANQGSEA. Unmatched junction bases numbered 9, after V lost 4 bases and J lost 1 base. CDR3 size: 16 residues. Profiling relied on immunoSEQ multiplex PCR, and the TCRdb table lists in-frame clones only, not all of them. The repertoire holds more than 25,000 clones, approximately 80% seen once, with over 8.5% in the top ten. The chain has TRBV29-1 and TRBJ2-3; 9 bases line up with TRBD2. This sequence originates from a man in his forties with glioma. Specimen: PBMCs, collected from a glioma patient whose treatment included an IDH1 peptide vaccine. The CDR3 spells CSVGGNVAGGTDTQYF. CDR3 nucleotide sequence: TGCAGCGTTGGCGGGAACGTAGCGGGGGGCACAGATACGCAGTATTTT.